The 28 T cell receptor beta chains below all came from one sample that was sequenced in a study of T cell changes during pregnancy in multiple sclerosis. Assay: immunoSEQ multiplex PCR; the TCRdb copy retains only in-frame clones and omits some. The sample records 35,000 to 40,000 clones, roughly 87% being singletons. Sequenced material: CD4+ T cells from peripheral blood mononuclear cells, taken after pregnancy. The receptors here all came from a female donor in good health, enrolled as a control in a pregnancy study.

The gene calls are TRBV18 and TRBJ1-4; 10 bases map to TRBD1. The CDR3 loop spans 14 amino acids. Germline V gives CDR1 KGHSH, CDR2 LQKENI. The J segment lost 8 bases and the V segment lost 3 bases, leaving 3 bases of the junction unmatched. CDR3 sequence (DNA): TGTGCCAGCTCACCTCGACAGGGGGCGGAAAAACTGTTTTTT. It encodes CASSPRQGAEKLFF.

The chain links TRBV9 to TRBJ2-7, with D maybe TRBD2 (6 bases). Germline V gene sequence: CDR1 SGDLS, CDR2 YYNGEE. V lost 2 bases, J lost 5 bases, and 14 bases lay in between. This CDR3 spans 14 amino acids. Here the CDR3 DNA reads TGTGCCAGCAGCGTCTCGGAGGGCGTCCACGAGCAGTACTTC. Translated: CASSVSEGVHEQYF.

The rearrangement joins TRBV5-1 to TRBJ1-2, with D possibly matching TRBD1 (6 bases). Between the trimmed V and J ends, which lost 2 bases and 0 bases, there was a span of 14 bases. CDR3 length: 16 residues. The V gene's germline CDR1 is SGHRS and CDR2 YFSETQ. The CDR3: CASSLRTDTPNYGYTF. The CDR3 bases are TGCGCCAGCAGCTTAAGGACAGACACCCCTAACTATGGCTACACCTTC.

The chain carries TRBV6-5 and TRBJ2-2; TRBD2 matches 7 bases. The CDR3 sequence is 14 residues long. V was clipped by 7 bases and J by 1 base; unmatched bases: 3. Germline V CDR1 and CDR2: MNHEY, SVGAGI. The CDR3 DNA reads TGTGCCAGCAAGGGAGGGATGAACACCGGGGAGCTGTTTTTT. This gives the protein CASKGGMNTGELFF.

V and J are TRBV6-4 and TRBJ1-2, with TRBD1 matching over 9 bases. CDR1 MRHNA and CDR2 SNTAGT come from the germline V gene. The CDR3 runs to 13 residues. V dropped 6 bases and J dropped 6; count of bases not matched to a gene: 5. The CDR3 DNA sequence: TGTGCCAGCAGCGGGACAGGGTCCGATGGCTACACCTTC. Protein sequence: CASSGTGSDGYTF.

This clone has a handful of counts. The rearrangement uses TRBV6-4 and TRBJ1-1; 8 bases line up with TRBD1. This CDR3 spans 14 amino acids. Trimming removed 6 bases from V and 4 bases from J; junction bases left unmatched: 7. Germline-derived CDR1 and CDR2 are MRHNA and SNTAGT. CDR3 amino acids: CASSSGGLGTEAFF. The CDR3 nucleotides are TGTGCCAGCAGCTCAGGGGGCCTAGGCACTGAAGCTTTCTTT.

There are a few counts of this clone. The gene calls are TRBV5-4 and TRBJ1-1; tentatively, D is TRBD1 (5 bases). The germline CDR1 and CDR2 sequences are SGHNT and YYREEE (reference sequence). The CDR3 consists of 14 residues. The germline V and J ends were trimmed by 1 base and 0 bases, with 7 bases remaining between them. The CDR3 DNA is TGTGCCAGCAGCTTGCAGGGTATGAACACTGAAGCTTTCTTT. Protein: CASSLQGMNTEAFF.

The V gene is TRBV2, the J gene TRBJ2-1; 12 nucleotides line up with TRBD2. The CDR3 contains 15 residues. J lost 8 bases, V lost 5 bases, and 7 bases had no gene match. Germline V CDR1 and CDR2: SNHLY, FYNNEI. The CDR3 sequence is CASSLGLAGNHEQFF. CDR3 nucleotide sequence: TGTGCCAGCAGTCTAGGACTAGCGGGAAATCATGAGCAGTTCTTC. Full variable domain (outside the CDR3, taken from reference TRBV2 and TRBJ2-1): EPEVTQTPSHQVTQMGQEVILRCVPISNHLYFYWYRQILGQKVEFLVSFYNNEISEKSEIFDDQFSVERPDGSNFTLKIRSTKLEDSAMYFCASSLGLAGNHEQFFGPGTRLTVL.

The V call is TRBV6-5, the J call TRBJ2-3; 9 bases are shared with TRBD2. The CDR3 consists of 15 residues. Germline assignment: CDR1 MNHEY and CDR2 SVGAGI. V dropped 5 bases and J dropped 4; count of bases not matched to a gene: 7. CDR3 bases: TGTGCCAGCAGTACGCTAGCGGGAAGTGCAGATACGCAGTATTTT. This gives the protein CASSTLAGSADTQYF.

This rearrangement joins TRBV30 to TRBJ2-1; D call uncertain. This CDR3 has 12 amino acids. Germline CDR1 GTSNPN, CDR2 SVGIG (reference sequence). V dropped 4 bases and J dropped 7 bases, with 11 bases sitting between them. CDR3 DNA sequence: TGTGCCTGGACCGGAGCGTGGAATGAGCAGTTCTTC. It specifies CAWTGAWNEQFF.

The J gene is TRBJ2-7, the V gene TRBV9; no firm D call. V lost 2 bases to trimming and J lost 0 bases, with 6 bases between them. In germline, CDR1 is SGDLS, CDR2 YYNGEE. There are 13 residues in the CDR3. CDR3 protein: CASSVGSSYEQYF. Here the CDR3 DNA reads TGTGCCAGCAGCGTGGGCAGCTCCTACGAGCAGTACTTC. The whole variable domain, filled in from reference TRBV9 and TRBJ2-7, reads DSGVTQTPKHLITATGQRVTLRCSPRSGDLSVYWYQQSLDQGLQFLIQYYNGEERAKGNILERFSAQQFPDLHSELNLSSLELGDSALYFCASSVGSSYEQYFGPGTRLTVT.

The V call is TRBV27, the J call TRBJ2-4; TRBD2 aligns across 9 bases. The CDR3 has 18 amino acids. V lost 0 bases to trimming and J lost 2 bases; unmatched junction nucleotides: 8. Germline assignment: CDR1 MNHEY and CDR2 SMNVEV (reference sequence). The CDR3 spells CASSLSVAAGGPKNIQYF. The CDR3 nucleotides read TGTGCCAGCAGTTTATCGGTTGCGGCGGGGGGGCCCAAAAACATTCAGTACTTC.

The chain uses TRBV5-5 and TRBJ1-3; 12 bases line up with TRBD1. Germline assignment: CDR1 SGHKS and CDR2 YYEKEE (reference sequence). There are 18 residues in the CDR3. The V gene end was trimmed by 1 base and the J gene end by 4 bases; junction bases not matched to a gene: 9. This chain's CDR3 is CASSLSGTGGQNGNTIYF. CDR3 coding DNA: TGTGCCAGCAGCTTGAGCGGGACAGGGGGCCAAAACGGAAACACCATATATTTT. The full variable domain, with the rest looked up from reference TRBV5-5 and TRBJ1-3, is DAGVTQSPTHLIKTRGQQVTLRCSPISGHKSVSWYQQVLGQGPQFIFQYYEKEERGRGNFPDRFSARQFPNYSSELNVNALLLGDSALYLCASSLSGTGGQNGNTIYFGEGSWLTVV.

This chain links TRBV19 with TRBJ2-3; the match to TRBD2 covers 8 bases. CDR3 size: 16 residues. Germline trimming cut 6 bases from V and 4 bases from J; bases unmatched to any gene: 12. The V gene's germline CDR1 is LNHDA and CDR2 SQIVND (reference sequence). This CDR3 reads CASRLGGAADADTQYF. CDR3 nucleotides: TGTGCCAGTAGACTCGGGGGGGCAGCCGACGCAGATACGCAGTATTTT.

The chain uses TRBV29-1 and TRBJ2-1; 8 nucleotides line up with TRBD2. CDR1 is SQVTM and CDR2 is ANQGSEA in the germline V gene. V was clipped by 5 bases and J by 3 bases; unmatched bases: 6. The CDR3 runs to 14 residues. The CDR3: CSVMTSEDYNEQFF. CDR3 nucleotide sequence: TGCAGCGTTATGACTAGCGAAGACTACAATGAGCAGTTCTTC.

This clone showed up just once. The CDR3 nucleotides read TGTGCCAGCAGTGAAAATTTTAGTGGGGGGAACTCCTACGAGCAGTACTTC. Protein sequence: CASSENFSGGNSYEQYF. V gene TRBV2 combines with J gene TRBJ2-7; the D gene is possibly TRBD2 (6 bases). CDR1 is SNHLY, CDR2 FYNNEI, per germline. The CDR3 consists of 17 residues. V was shortened by 2 bases and J by 0 bases, with 17 bases between the two germline ends.

The gene calls are TRBV7-8 and TRBJ2-7; 10 bases map to TRBD2. Germline CDR1 is SGHVS and CDR2 is FQNEAQ. J gave up 4 bases and V 4 bases, and 4 bases lay outside the gene matches. This CDR3 is 14 amino acids long. The CDR3 sequence: CASSSLAGAYEQYF. The CDR3 DNA follows: TGTGCCAGCAGCTCGCTAGCGGGAGCATACGAGCAGTACTTC.

The chain uses TRBV7-3 and TRBJ2-1; perhaps TRBD1 as D (5 bases). The V gene lost 2 bases and the J gene lost 1 base, with 12 bases spanning the gap. Germline assignment: CDR1 SGHTA and CDR2 FQGTGA. The CDR3 sequence is 16 residues long. The CDR3 region is CASSLWGTGSYNEQFF. CDR3 nucleotide sequence: TGTGCCAGCAGCTTATGGGGCACAGGTTCCTACAATGAGCAGTTCTTC. Using reference TRBV7-3 and TRBJ2-1 for the parts outside the CDR3, the full variable domain is GAGVSQTPSNKVTEKGKYVELRCDPISGHTALYWYRQSLGQGPEFLIYFQGTGAADDSGLPNDRFFAVRPEGSVSTLKIQRTERGDSAVYLCASSLWGTGSYNEQFFGPGTRLTVL.

This clone was seen only a few times. The rearrangement uses TRBV12-5 and TRBJ2-1, with a possible D match to TRBD1 (7 bases). This CDR3 is 15 amino acids long. Trimming cost V 2 bases and J 9 bases, with 17 bases left between them. Germline lookup yields CDR1 LGHNT and CDR2 FRNRAP. CDR3 DNA: TGTGCTAGTGGTTTGCACTTCAGGGGGGCAGGTGAGCAGTTCTTC. It yields the protein CASGLHFRGAGEQFF.

The rearrangement joins TRBV7-9 to TRBJ2-2; 8 bases are a match to TRBD1. Germline V gene lookup returns CDR1 SEHNR and CDR2 FQNEAQ (reference sequence). The CDR3 runs 17 residues. J was trimmed by 4 bases and V by 1 base; bases with no gene match: 8. The CDR3 is CASSLGRPGGGTGELFF. In nucleotides, the CDR3 is TGTGCCAGCAGCTTAGGGAGGCCAGGGGGCGGCACCGGGGAGCTGTTTTTT.

J is TRBJ1-6 and V is TRBV5-1; 7 nucleotides line up with TRBD1. There are 14 residues in the CDR3. V lost 3 bases, J lost 9 bases, and 6 bases stayed unmatched. Germline CDR1 SGHRS, CDR2 YFSETQ. The CDR3 loop reads CASSWDSPGSPLHF. CDR3 nucleotide sequence: TGCGCCAGCAGCTGGGACAGTCCTGGTTCACCCCTCCACTTT.

The chain links TRBV30 to TRBJ2-3; no firm D call. Trimming removed 5 bases at V and 2 bases at J, with 11 bases between. Germline lookup yields CDR1 GTSNPN and CDR2 SVGIG (reference sequence). The CDR3 sequence is 13 residues long. The CDR3 is CAWVPRFTDTQYF. CDR3 DNA sequence: TGTGCCTGGGTCCCTAGGTTCACAGATACGCAGTATTTT.

This chain joins TRBV18 and TRBJ2-1; D is perhaps TRBD1 (6 bases). CDR3 length equals 15 residues. Trimming shortened V by 4 bases and J by 3 bases, and 13 bases separated the two germline ends. Germline CDR1 and CDR2: KGHSH and LQKENI. The CDR3 reads CASSLQDRFYNEQFF. The CDR3 bases are TGTGCCAGCTCACTACAAGACAGGTTCTACAATGAGCAGTTCTTC.

V gene TRBV5-1 combines with J gene TRBJ2-3; TRBD2 agrees at 11 bases. The germline gives CDR1 SGHRS, CDR2 YFSETQ. V gave up 3 bases and J gave up 5 bases; unmatched junction bases: 5. This CDR3 region has 15 residues. CDR3 DNA sequence: TGCGCCAGCAGCTCCCATACTAGCGGGGGAGATACGCAGTATTTT. Translation gives CASSSHTSGGDTQYF.

V usage is TRBV25-1 and J usage is TRBJ2-5; D is possibly TRBD1 (5 bases). Germline V gene data show CDR1 as MGHDK and CDR2 as SYGVNS. V lost 2 bases and J lost 1, with 11 bases in between. The length of the CDR3 is 15 residues. CDR3 protein: CASSEGATGQETQYF. CDR3 sequence (DNA): TGTGCCAGCAGTGAAGGGGCGACGGGCCAAGAGACCCAGTACTTC.

The chain has TRBV18 and TRBJ1-1; 8 nucleotides align to TRBD1. Trimming took 4 bases from V and 2 from J; bases not matched to a gene: 6. The length of the CDR3 is 15 residues. The germline CDR1 and CDR2 sequences are KGHSH and LQKENI. In DNA, the CDR3 is TGTGCCAGCTCACAAGACAGGGGACCAAACACTGAAGCTTTCTTT. Protein sequence: CASSQDRGPNTEAFF.

The J gene is TRBJ2-7, the V gene TRBV18, with TRBD2 matching over 11 bases. CDR1 and CDR2 from the germline V gene are KGHSH and LQKENI. CDR3 length equals 16 residues. Unmatched junction bases numbered 7, after V lost 4 bases and J lost 2 bases. This CDR3 reads CASSLRTSGPTYEQYF. CDR3 sequence (DNA): TGTGCCAGCTCACTACGGACTAGCGGGCCGACCTACGAGCAGTACTTC.

This chain joins TRBV18 and TRBJ1-3; D remains ambiguous. The CDR3 extends over 11 amino acids. Germline CDR1 and CDR2: KGHSH and LQKENI. Trimming took 7 bases from V and 4 from J, leaving 5 bases between them. CDR3 loop: CASWAGNTIYF. The CDR3 coding sequence is TGTGCCAGCTGGGCAGGAAACACCATATATTTT.